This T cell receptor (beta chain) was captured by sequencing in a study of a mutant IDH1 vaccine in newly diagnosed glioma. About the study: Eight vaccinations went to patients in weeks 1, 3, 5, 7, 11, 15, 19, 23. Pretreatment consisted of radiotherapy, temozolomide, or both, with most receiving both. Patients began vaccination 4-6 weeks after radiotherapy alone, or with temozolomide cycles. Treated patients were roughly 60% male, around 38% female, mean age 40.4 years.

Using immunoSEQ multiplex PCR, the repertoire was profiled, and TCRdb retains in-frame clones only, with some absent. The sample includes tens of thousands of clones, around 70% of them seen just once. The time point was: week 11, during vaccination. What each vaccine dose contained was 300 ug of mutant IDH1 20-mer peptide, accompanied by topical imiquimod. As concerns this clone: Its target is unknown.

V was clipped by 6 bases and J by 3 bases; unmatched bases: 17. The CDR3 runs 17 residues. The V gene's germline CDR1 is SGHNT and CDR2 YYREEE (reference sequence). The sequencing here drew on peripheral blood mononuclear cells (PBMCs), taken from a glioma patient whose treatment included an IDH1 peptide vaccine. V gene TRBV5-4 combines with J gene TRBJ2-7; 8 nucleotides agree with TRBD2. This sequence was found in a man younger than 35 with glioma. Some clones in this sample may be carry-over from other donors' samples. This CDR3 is CASTHTHRTSRFYEQYF. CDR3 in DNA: TGTGCCAGCACCCACACCCATCGGACTAGCAGATTCTACGAGCAGTACTTC.